This record looks at one T cell receptor beta chain sequence and its context. As yet, its antigen is unknown. The CDR3 has 14 amino acids. V was clipped by 6 bases and J by 4 bases; unmatched bases: 6. The data were taken from a study of T cells after yellow fever vaccination. Findings of the study overall: Clonotypes found in both CD4 and CD8 compartments made up a small share. The secondary response was weaker, and its peak arrived faster, on day 5 versus 15.

The study made its TCR cDNA through 5'RACE template switching. That step introduced a universal primer site along with UMIs. Each CDR3 protein is one row after TCRdb ran MiXCR on the 5' RACE reads. The sample consists of 450,000 to 650,000 distinct CDR3 sequences, 21% of them appearing once. V usage is TRBV12-3 or TRBV12-4 and J usage is TRBJ1-5; 7 positions agree with TRBD1. Sequencing used PBMCs, obtained less than 25 days after the first yellow fever vaccination. This receptor was identified in a man aged 18 to 30 who received the YFV17D yellow fever vaccine. CDR3 sequence reads: CASRRTGRNQPQHF. CDR3 nucleotide sequence: TGTGCCAGCAGGAGGACAGGTCGAAATCAGCCCCAGCATTTT.